The present entry profiles one T cell receptor beta chain with its context. Antigen: not known. Produced via immunoSEQ multiplex PCR; TCRdb's table is partial and in-frame only. The sample lists about 24,000 clones; around 74% were seen once. The unexposed donors gave CD4+ T cells in 2011-2018, prior to COVID-19. CD4+ T cells were isolated from the cells after around eleven days of culture. This specimen comes from a study of CD4 T cells in relation to SARS-CoV-2 and coronaviruses. Sample: CD4+ T cells from PBMCs, cultured in vitro. The TCR comes from a human donor in good health.

CDR3 nucleotide sequence: TGTGCCAGCAGCTTAAGCGGGAGGGCCGGGGAGACCCAGTACTTC. It is translated as CASSLSGRAGETQYF. V gene TRBV5-4 combines with J gene TRBJ2-5; TRBD2 matches at 10 bases. This CDR3 has 15 residues. Trimming removed 2 bases from V and 5 bases from J; junction bases left unmatched: 6. Germline CDR1 and CDR2: SGHNT and YYREEE (reference sequence).